This TCR beta chain emerged from a study of blood T cell repertoires in COVID-19. Turning to the study itself: The origin of the acute and convalescent COVID-19 samples was the United States, Italy and Spain. Nucleic acid was either cDNA or gDNA, and it came from T cells, B-cell-depleted T cells, or PBMCs.

Germline-derived CDR1 and CDR2 are SGHTA and FQGTGA. With 3 bases clipped from V and 2 bases from J, the junction kept 5 bases outside the gene matches. CDR3 length: 15 residues. Per the original methods: For nucleated cells, counts were estimated from reference gene primer amplification. Generated by immunoSEQ multiplex PCR, the TCRdb table keeps only in-frame clones and is missing some. V and J calls and clone size are as listed in that table; D and trimming were resolved from the DNA. The sample shows approximately 150,000 clones, roughly 78% of them seen only once. The chain has TRBV7-3 and TRBJ1-2; 8 bases match TRBD1. The sequence came from a human donor with acute or convalescent COVID-19. The donor label of this sample is uncertain. The source material was peripheral blood. CDR3 nucleotides: TGTGCCAGCAGCTTGCAGGGGGCAAGGAACTATGGCTACACCTTC. This sequence encodes CASSLQGARNYGYTF.